What follows are 13 T cell receptor beta chains derived from one specimen sequenced in a study of T cells after yellow fever vaccination. TCRdb used MiXCR to reprocess the 5' RACE reads, holding one entry per CDR3 protein. The table shows around 310,000 distinct CDR3 sequences, with more than 3% occurring only once. The starting material was PBMCs, obtained on the day of the yellow fever booster vaccination. Receptor source: a man between 18 and 35 years old who received the YFV17D yellow fever vaccine.

This clonotype was counted at least ten times. The chain links TRBV6-1 to TRBJ2-1; D remains unclear. V was shortened by 2 bases and J by 3 bases, with 14 bases between the two germline ends. This CDR3 is 16 amino acids long. CDR1 and CDR2 (germline): MNHNS, SASEGT. CDR3: CASSERNSLDYNEQFF. DNA of the CDR3: TGTGCCAGCAGTGAAAGGAACAGCCTAGACTACAATGAGCAGTTCTTC.

In this sample, this clonotype turned up many times. The V and J genes are TRBV12-3 or TRBV12-4 and TRBJ2-3, with no clear D. The CDR3 has 12 amino acids. Trimming stripped 3 bases from V and 6 bases from J, with 7 bases between. The CDR3 sequence is CASSLTVDTQYF. DNA for the CDR3: TGTGCCAGCAGTTTGACTGTCGATACGCAGTATTTT.

This clonotype was observed many times. This chain uses TRBV29-1 with TRBJ2-3; possible D gene TRBD1, 5 bases. CDR1 is SQVTM and CDR2 is ANQGSEA in the germline V gene. The germline V and J ends were trimmed by 4 bases and 6 bases, with 17 bases remaining between them. The CDR3 length is 14 residues. CDR3 region: CSVVIVGAGDTQYF. The CDR3 DNA reads TGCAGCGTTGTCATAGTAGGGGCAGGGGATACGCAGTATTTT.

This clonotype was found many times. The chain recombines TRBV7-8 with TRBJ2-3; possible D gene TRBD2, 5 bases. The CDR3 contains 15 residues. Germline V gene lookup returns CDR1 SGHVS and CDR2 FQNEAQ. V was shortened by 5 bases and J by 2 bases, with 14 bases between the two germline ends. The CDR3 sequence is CASSPLGLFTDTQYF. Here the CDR3 DNA reads TGTGCCAGCAGCCCCCTCGGACTTTTCACAGATACGCAGTATTTT.

In this sample, this clonotype turned up a few times. The chain recombines TRBV20-1 with TRBJ1-6; D gene unclear. V was clipped by 0 bases and J by 0 bases, with 6 bases between them. The CDR3 sequence is 15 residues long. Germline lookup yields CDR1 DFQATT and CDR2 SNEGSKA (reference sequence). The CDR3 DNA follows: TGCAGTGCTAGAGATGGCGGCTCCTATAATTCACCCCTCCACTTT. Translation: CSARDGGSYNSPLHF.

This clonotype was counted between two and nine times. The chain has TRBV6-2 or TRBV6-3 and TRBJ2-5, with no clear D. The CDR3 totals 12 residues. Germline lookup yields CDR1 MNHEY and CDR2 SVGEGT. V lost 5 bases and J 7 bases, leaving 11 bases between the germline ends. The CDR3 region has the DNA TGTGCCAGCAGTCCTGACTCGGTGACCCAGTACTTC. It translates to CASSPDSVTQYF.

This clonotype has ten or more counts. The V and J genes are TRBV24-1 and TRBJ2-7; D is ambiguous. This CDR3 is built from 12 residues. V dropped 7 bases and J dropped 3 bases, with 9 bases sitting between them. CDR1 and CDR2 (germline): KGHDR, SFDVKD. CDR3 in amino acids: CATRAPDYEQYV. The CDR3 DNA reads as TGTGCCACCAGGGCCCCCGACTACGAGCAGTACGTC.

This chain connects TRBV7-2 to TRBJ1-6, with D perhaps TRBD1 (6 bases). V was clipped by 1 base and J by 14 bases, with 15 bases between them. CDR1 and CDR2 (germline): SGHTA, FQGNSA. The CDR3 consists of 14 residues. The CDR3 nucleotides read TGTGCCAGCAGCTTAGGGGGGCAGGGTTGGACCCTCCACTTT. Translating it yields CASSLGGQGWTLHF.

This clonotype has a count of ten or more. CDR3 DNA sequence: TGTGCCAGCAGCTTAATGTCACTAGCGGGGGTGGAGACCCAGTACTTC. Protein product: CASSLMSLAGVETQYF. The rearrangement uses TRBV7-3 and TRBJ2-5; 11 nucleotides align to TRBD2. This CDR3 spans 16 amino acids. Germline values: CDR1 SGHTA, CDR2 FQGTGA. The V and J ends lost 1 base and 5 bases, in that order; junction bases with no gene match: 6. The full variable domain, in which reference TRBV7-3 and TRBJ2-5 provide the parts outside the CDR3, is GAGVSQTPSNKVTEKGKYVELRCDPISGHTALYWYRQSLGQGPEFLIYFQGTGAADDSGLPNDRFFAVRPEGSVSTLKIQRTERGDSAVYLCASSLMSLAGVETQYFGPGTRLLVL.

This clonotype has ten or more counts. The rearrangement links TRBV5-6 to TRBJ2-6; no clear D. This CDR3 is 19 amino acids long. CDR1 is SGHDT and CDR2 is YYEEEE in the germline V gene. The V and J ends lost 4 bases and 1 base respectively, with 21 bases between them. The CDR3 nucleotides are TGTGCCAGCAGCCCAACCAGGCCCGTTAAAATATCTGGGGCCAACGTCCTGACTTTC. It codes for CASSPTRPVKISGANVLTF.

This clonotype has at least ten counts. V is TRBV5-4 and J is TRBJ2-6; TRBD1 agrees at 9 bases. Trimming removed 8 bases from V and 1 base from J; junction bases left unmatched: 10. This CDR3 spans 17 amino acids. Germline V CDR1 and CDR2: SGHNT, YYREEE (reference sequence). Written as DNA, the CDR3 is TGTGCCAGTCCCCTCGGGACAGGGCCGTCTGGGGCCAACGTCCTGACTTTC. This gives the protein CASPLGTGPSGANVLTF.

This clonotype came up a few times. The chain recombines TRBV2 with TRBJ2-5, with D possibly being TRBD2 (6 bases). The V gene lost 7 bases and the J gene lost 2 bases, with 14 bases spanning the gap. Germline V gene lookup returns CDR1 SNHLY and CDR2 FYNNEI. This CDR3 has 14 amino acids. This chain's CDR3 is CASIRDSTQETQYF. CDR3 DNA: TGTGCCAGCATTCGGGACTCCACACAAGAGACCCAGTACTTC.

A note on this clonotype: A much larger clone sits a single nucleotide away, making a read error possible. The chain joins TRBV5-1 to TRBJ1-1; TRBD1 is a possible D gene (5 bases). This CDR3 spans 14 amino acids. Looked up from germline, CDR1 is SGHRS and CDR2 is YFSETQ. In DNA, the CDR3 is TGCGCCGGCAGCTCTGGACACTCGAACACTGAAGCTTTCTTT. It yields the protein CAGSSGHSNTEAFF.